This TCR beta chain was captured by sequencing in a study of T cell changes during pregnancy in multiple sclerosis. The V and J ends lost 3 bases and 7 bases respectively, with 3 bases between them. The germline V gene has CDR1 LNHDA and CDR2 SQIVND (reference sequence). The CDR3 totals 11 residues. Sequencing was performed with immunoSEQ multiplex PCR; in TCRdb, only in-frame clones are kept and a portion is missing. The table lists tens of thousands of clones, more than 85% of them singletons, with approximately 2.5% in the top ten. The chain is built from TRBV19 and TRBJ2-2, with D uncertain. This specimen was peripheral blood, taken in the first trimester of pregnancy. This sequence was found in a female donor with multiple sclerosis, enrolled in a pregnancy study. Here the CDR3 reads CASSIVGELFF. DNA for the CDR3: TGTGCCAGTAGTATCGTCGGGGAGCTGTTTTTT.